This T cell receptor (beta chain) is from a study of T cell responses to AZD1222 COVID-19 vaccine. Method: immunoSEQ multiplex PCR; TCRdb's copy keeps in-frame clones and lacks some. Among 100,000 or so clones, 85% to 90% were seen once, and the ten largest hold about 3%. CDR1 is LNHDA and CDR2 is SQIVND in the germline V gene (reference sequence). The CDR3 runs 15 residues. Trimming took off 3 bases at V and 2 bases at J, with 11 bases between the two ends. This receptor was identified in an adult in good health. The chain has TRBV19 and TRBJ2-4; D may correspond to TRBD1 or TRBD2 (6 bases each). Material: peripheral blood, obtained on day 0 of AZD1222 vaccination. The CDR3 DNA reads TGTGCCAGTAGTATCGGGGGCGCATCCAAAAACATTCAGTACTTC. Amino acids: CASSIGGASKNIQYF.